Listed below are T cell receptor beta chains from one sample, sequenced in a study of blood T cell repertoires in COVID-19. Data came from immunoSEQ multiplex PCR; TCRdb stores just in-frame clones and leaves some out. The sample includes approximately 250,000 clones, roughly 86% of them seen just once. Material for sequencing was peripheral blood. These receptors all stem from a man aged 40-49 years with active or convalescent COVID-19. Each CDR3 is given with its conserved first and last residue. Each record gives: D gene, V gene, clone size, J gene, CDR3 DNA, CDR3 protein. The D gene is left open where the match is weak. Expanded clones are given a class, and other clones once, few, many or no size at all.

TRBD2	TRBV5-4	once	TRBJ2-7	TGTGCCAGCAGCCCCGGACTAGGCGGCTCCTACGAGCAGTACTTC	CASSPGLGGSYEQYF
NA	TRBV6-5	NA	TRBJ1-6	TGTGCCAGCAGTTACAAGCGGTATAATTCACCCCTCCACTTT	CASSYKRYNSPLHF
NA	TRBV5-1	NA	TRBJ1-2	TGCGCCAGCAGCTCCAAGCAAGACTATGGCTACACCTTC	CASSSKQDYGYTF
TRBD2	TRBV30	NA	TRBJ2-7	TGTGCCTGGAGTCCCCGGACTAGCGTCTACGAGCAGTACTTC	CAWSPRTSVYEQYF
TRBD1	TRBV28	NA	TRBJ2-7	TGTGCCAGCAGCGGGGTTAGGAGACAGGGGGTATACGAGCAGTACTTC	CASSGVRRQGVYEQYF
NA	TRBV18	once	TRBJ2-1	TGTGCCAGCTCACTACAGGTCTCTGAGCAGTTCTTC	CASSLQVSEQFF
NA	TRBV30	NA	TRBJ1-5	TGTGCCTGGAGTACCAGGGGCGGTCAGCCCCAGCATTTT	CAWSTRGGQPQHF
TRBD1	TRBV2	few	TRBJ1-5	TGTGCCAGTAAGACAGGGAATCCCCCTCAGCCCCAGCATTTT	CASKTGNPPQPQHF
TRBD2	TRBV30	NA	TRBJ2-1	TGTGCCTGGAGTGTTAGCGGGGCGCAAAATGAGCAGTTCTTC	CAWSVSGAQNEQFF
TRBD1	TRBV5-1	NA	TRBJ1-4	TGCGCCAGCAGCTACGGACAGGGTACAACTAATGAAAAACTGTTTTTT	CASSYGQGTTNEKLFF
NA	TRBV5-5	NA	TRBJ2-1	TGTGCCAGCAGCGTACTAGATTCCGAGCAGTTCTTC	CASSVLDSEQFF
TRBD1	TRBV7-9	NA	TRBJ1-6	TGTGCCAGCAGCTCTACAGGGGGAGGGCCGTTAGGGGCCCTCCACTTT	CASSSTGGGPLGALHF
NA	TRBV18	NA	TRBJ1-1	TGTGCCAGCTCCCCAGTAGACAGCACTGAAGCTTTCTTT	CASSPVDSTEAFF
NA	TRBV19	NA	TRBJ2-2	TGTGCCAGTAGTATTACGGGGTCGAACACCGGGGAGCTGTTTTTT	CASSITGSNTGELFF
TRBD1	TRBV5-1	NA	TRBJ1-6	TGCGCCAGCAGCTCCCGGGACAGGGCCTATAATTCACCCCTCCACTTT	CASSSRDRAYNSPLHF
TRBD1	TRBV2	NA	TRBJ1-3	TGTGCCAGCAGTGGTAACGACAGGGTAGTTGGAAACACCATATATTTT	CASSGNDRVVGNTIYF